The next 14 T cell receptor beta chains were all read from a single sample in a study of CD8+ T cells in alopecia areata. The authors extracted RNA and reverse transcribed it into cDNA as the sequencing template. TCRdb keeps only in-frame clones here, not all; method: immunoSEQ multiplex PCR. Of 95,000 to 120,000 clones in the sample, 55% to 70% are singletons; the top ten hold 20% to 25%. The sample comprised NKG2D-low CD8+ T cells sorted from blood. The receptors come from a human donor with alopecia areata.

This rearrangement joins TRBV20-1 to TRBJ1-1; D unresolved. Germline V gene data show CDR1 as DFQATT and CDR2 as SNEGSKA (reference sequence). The CDR3 sequence is 8 residues long. V shed 7 bases and J shed 7 bases, with 4 bases lying between them. The chain's CDR3 is CSVGEAFF. The CDR3 DNA reads as TGCAGTGTTGGTGAAGCTTTCTTT.

This sequence joins TRBV13 and TRBJ2-2; 7 bases align to TRBD2. Germline CDR1 and CDR2: PRHDT and FYEKMQ (reference sequence). V dropped 1 base and J dropped 8; count of bases not matched to a gene: 10. This CDR3 has 16 residues. The CDR3: CASSLVLAAAAGELFF. The CDR3 nucleotides are TGTGCCAGCAGCTTAGTGCTAGCGGCGGCGGCGGGGGAGCTGTTTTTT.

The J gene is TRBJ2-6, the V gene TRBV30, with TRBD1 matching over 9 bases. This CDR3 is 13 amino acids long. CDR1 is GTSNPN, CDR2 SVGIG, per germline (reference sequence). V lost 1 base and J lost 10; bases outside the gene matches: 2. This CDR3 is CAWSGGTGNVLTF. The CDR3 DNA reads TGTGCCTGGAGTGGAGGGACAGGGAACGTCCTGACTTTC. Full variable domain (missing parts from reference TRBV30 and TRBJ2-6): SQTIHQWPATLVQPVGSPLSLECTVEGTSNPNLYWYRQAAGRGLQLLFYSVGIGQISSEVPQNLSASRPQDRQFILSSKKLLLSDSGFYLCAWSGGTGNVLTFGAGSRLTVL.

The sample holds a few counts of this clone. The chain couples TRBV7-9 to TRBJ2-3, with TRBD2 matching over 7 bases. CDR1 SEHNR and CDR2 FQNEAQ come from the germline V gene (reference sequence). CDR3 length equals 15 residues. After removal of 5 bases from V and 2 bases from J, the junction contained 7 bases not matched to a gene. The CDR3 loop reads CASSGQRDPTDTQYF. CDR3 sequence (DNA): TGTGCCAGCAGCGGCCAGCGGGACCCCACAGATACGCAGTATTTT.

The V call is TRBV28, the J call TRBJ2-3; TRBD1 might be the D (6 bases). Germline values: CDR1 MDHEN, CDR2 SYDVKM. Trimming shortened V by 2 bases and J by 2 bases, and 17 bases separated the two germline ends. The CDR3 sequence is 17 residues long. This CDR3 reads CASSLDRRQGFTDTQYF. CDR3 nucleotides: TGTGCCAGCAGTTTAGATCGGCGGCAGGGGTTCACAGATACGCAGTATTTT.

This clone was counted between two and nine times. The gene calls are TRBV19 and TRBJ2-1; no clear D gene. Trimming removed 4 bases at V and 6 bases at J, with 7 bases between. The CDR3 loop spans 12 amino acids. Germline V CDR1 and CDR2: LNHDA, SQIVND (reference sequence). The chain's CDR3 is CASSTGGNEQFF. The CDR3 DNA reads as TGTGCCAGTAGTACCGGTGGCAATGAGCAGTTCTTC.

This chain joins TRBV5-1 and TRBJ2-7, with 7 bases lining up with TRBD1. The CDR3 extends over 14 amino acids. In germline, CDR1 is SGHRS, CDR2 YFSETQ. The ends lost 3 bases at V and 4 bases at J; junction bases unmatched: 7. The CDR3 region is CASSYTTGDYEQYF. The DNA of the CDR3 is TGCGCCAGCAGCTACACAACAGGGGATTACGAGCAGTACTTC.

The chain employs TRBV28 and TRBJ2-7; D not resolved. Deletions cut 8 bases from V and 0 bases from J, with 5 bases between. CDR3 size: 11 residues. Germline V gives CDR1 MDHEN, CDR2 SYDVKM. CDR3 coding DNA: TGTGCCAGCGGACGCTCCTACGAGCAGTACTTC. Protein: CASGRSYEQYF.

Only a few counts were recorded for this clone. The chain links TRBV6-5 to TRBJ2-1; 12 positions agree with TRBD2. The CDR3 spans 15 residues. Germline V gene sequence: CDR1 MNHEY, CDR2 SVGAGI. Losses at the gene ends were 4 bases for V and 6 bases for J; bases not matched to a gene: 4. Here the CDR3 DNA reads TGTGCCAGCAGTTTGTCTAGCGGGAGGGGCAATGAGCAGTTCTTC. It is translated as CASSLSSGRGNEQFF.

The genes are TRBV27 and TRBJ1-4; no reliable D call. Germline loops: CDR1 MNHEY, CDR2 SMNVEV (reference sequence). V was pared by 5 bases and J by 3 bases, with 7 bases between. This CDR3 comprises 13 residues. The CDR3 reads CASSLQSNEKLFF. The CDR3 nucleotides are TGTGCCAGCAGTCTACAGTCTAATGAAAAACTGTTTTTT.

Regarding this clone: Other nucleotide sequences in the sample specify the same CDR3. This chain links TRBV27 with TRBJ2-1; TRBD2 agrees at 11 bases. The CDR3 covers 14 residues. After removal of 8 bases from V and 3 bases from J, the junction contained 3 bases not matched to a gene. CDR1 is MNHEY and CDR2 is SMNVEV in the germline V gene (reference sequence). CDR3 sequence reads: CASRTSGSYNEQFF. Written as DNA, the CDR3 is TGTGCCAGCCGTACTAGCGGGAGCTACAATGAGCAGTTCTTC.

The chain combines TRBV6-5 with TRBJ2-2, with 9 positions matching TRBD2. The V gene's germline CDR1 is MNHEY and CDR2 SVGAGI. This CDR3 is built from 15 residues. Trimming at V came to 1 base and at J to 5 bases, leaving 2 bases not matched to a gene. CDR3 coding DNA: TGTGCCAGCAGTTACTTTGCGGGAGGGACCGGGGAGCTGTTTTTT. Protein sequence: CASSYFAGGTGELFF.

The chain links TRBV27 to TRBJ2-1; TRBD2 matches 9 bases. The CDR3 spans 14 residues. Germline V gene lookup returns CDR1 MNHEY and CDR2 SMNVEV (reference sequence). The trim removed 5 bases at V and 9 bases at J, leaving 8 bases unmatched. CDR3 bases: TGTGCCAGCAGTGTCCTAGCGGGAATGTCTGAGCAGTTCTTC. Translated: CASSVLAGMSEQFF.

J is TRBJ2-7 and V is TRBV7-8; 11 bases agree with TRBD1. The CDR3 has 14 residues. The V segment lost 3 bases and the J segment 6 bases; nucleotides outside the gene matches: 4. Germline values: CDR1 SGHVS, CDR2 FQNEAQ. The CDR3 DNA reads as TGTGCCAGCAGCTTCGGACAGGGGGCCGGCGAGCAGTACTTC. It encodes CASSFGQGAGEQYF.